Below, one TCR beta chain is given with its context. At one end the junction does not follow the germline gene, possibly because of a read error. From around 440 ng of RNA, a library with molecular barcoded alpha/delta and beta/gamma adaptors was made. From the reads, TCRdb called clonotypes with MiXCR, one entry per CDR3 protein. Altogether 55,000 to 60,000 distinct CDR3 sequences are present, approximately 13% being singletons, with the ten largest covering 16%. This record belongs to a study of read filtering for tumor transcriptome and immune sequencing. Study-level information: The cohort had some 16 men and some 13 women aged about 40 to 90, mean around 63 years.

The sequence was obtained from a donor aged 40 or older with multiple myeloma. What was sequenced was a population of CD138-negative cells sorted from bone marrow.

The CDR3 is CAGSKGDSGNEQFF. CDR3 sequence (DNA): TGTGCCGGCAGCAAGGGGGACAGCGGCAATGAGCAGTTCTTC. The chain carries TRBV3-1 and TRBJ2-1, with 7 nucleotides matching TRBD1. This CDR3 is 14 amino acids long. CDR1 LGHDT and CDR2 YNNKEL come from the germline V gene (reference sequence).